Presented here are 26 T cell receptor beta chains from one specimen sequenced in a study of T cell responses to AZD1222 COVID-19 vaccine. The assay was immunoSEQ multiplex PCR, and TCRdb's table has in-frame clones only and misses some. The sample has 90,000 to 130,000 clones; about four fifths are singletons. Sequenced material: peripheral blood, taken on day 0 of AZD1222 vaccination. The receptors shown here come from an adult in good health.

The chain uses TRBV7-2 and TRBJ2-5, with 11 bases lining up with TRBD2. The CDR3 has 17 amino acids. Germline CDR1 reads SGHTA; CDR2 reads FQGNSA. The V segment lost 3 bases and the J segment 0 bases; nucleotides outside the gene matches: 6. The CDR3 reads CASSLLRTSGYQETQYF. The CDR3 bases are TGTGCCAGCAGCTTGCTGAGGACTAGCGGGTACCAAGAGACCCAGTACTTC.

The chain employs TRBV6-2 or TRBV6-3 and TRBJ2-1; 8 bases are a match to TRBD2. V shed 4 bases, J shed 3 bases, and the junction held 8 bases outside the gene matches. This CDR3 has 16 residues. Germline CDR1 is MNHEY and CDR2 is SVGEGT. The CDR3 bases are TGTGCCAGCAGTTCCGGCGGGAGGACACGCTACAATGAGCAGTTCTTC. Its protein is CASSSGGRTRYNEQFF.

J is TRBJ1-6 and V is TRBV28; possibly TRBD1 for D (5 bases). Germline values: CDR1 MDHEN, CDR2 SYDVKM. This CDR3 has 15 amino acids. The V end was cut by 2 bases, the J end by 10 bases, with 15 bases between. CDR3 in amino acids: CASSLGGALGSPLHF. CDR3 nucleotide sequence: TGTGCCAGCAGTTTAGGAGGGGCGCTGGGCTCACCCCTCCACTTT.

The rearrangement uses TRBV5-8 and TRBJ2-2; a possible D gene is TRBD2 (6 bases). The CDR3 is 17 amino acids. Germline CDR1 SGHTS, CDR2 YDEGEE. V was clipped by 5 bases and J by 4 bases, with 21 bases between them. The CDR3: CASSNRNGGLGTGELFF. The CDR3 coding sequence is TGTGCCAGCAGTAATCGGAATGGAGGGTTAGGCACCGGGGAGCTGTTTTTT.

Concerning this clone: This same CDR3 is encoded by further DNA sequences in the sample. The rearrangement joins TRBV20-1 to TRBJ2-7; TRBD2 agrees at 11 bases. The V gene's germline CDR1 is DFQATT and CDR2 SNEGSKA (reference sequence). This CDR3 is 14 amino acids long. The V segment lost 3 bases and the J segment 6 bases; nucleotides outside the gene matches: 7. The CDR3 nucleotides read TGCAGTGCTAGTAGGCTAGCGGGAGGTGGCGAGCAGTACTTC. It is translated as CSASRLAGGGEQYF.

The V gene is TRBV6-6, the J gene TRBJ2-1; 11 bases are shared with TRBD2. The CDR3 has 13 amino acids. Germline trimming cut 6 bases from V and 6 bases from J; bases unmatched to any gene: 1. Looked up from germline, CDR1 is MNHNY and CDR2 is SVGAGI (reference sequence). The CDR3 DNA follows: TGTGCCAGCAGACTAGCGGGGGCCAATGAGCAGTTCTTC. It translates to CASRLAGANEQFF.

This rearrangement joins TRBV5-1 to TRBJ1-1; a possible D gene is TRBD1 (6 bases). There are 14 residues in the CDR3. V was clipped by 0 bases and J by 5 bases, with 11 bases between them. Germline CDR1 reads SGHRS; CDR2 reads YFSETQ. CDR3 in amino acids: CASSLAGQTTEAFF. The CDR3 region has the DNA TGCGCCAGCAGCTTGGCAGGACAGACGACTGAAGCTTTCTTT.

The chain carries TRBV6-2 or TRBV6-3 and TRBJ2-3; D is perhaps TRBD2 (6 bases). The CDR3 length is 12 residues. V was cut by 0 bases and J by 10 bases, with 8 bases left in between. Per germline, CDR1 MNHEY and CDR2 SVGEGT. The DNA of the CDR3 is TGTGCCAGCAGTTACTCGACTAGGGCGCAGTATTTT. Translating gives CASSYSTRAQYF.

The rearrangement uses TRBV18 and TRBJ1-2; possibly TRBD1 for D (6 bases). The germline V gene encodes CDR1 KGHSH and CDR2 LQKENI. V was pared by 3 bases and J by 6 bases, with 11 bases between. The CDR3 consists of 13 residues. CDR3 DNA sequence: TGTGCCAGCTCACCCCGGACAGAGGATGGCTACACCTTC. Translation: CASSPRTEDGYTF.

This chain connects TRBV10-3 to TRBJ1-4; 8 bases match TRBD1. Germline values: CDR1 ENHRY, CDR2 SYGVKD. This CDR3 spans 13 amino acids. V dropped 8 bases and J dropped 8; count of bases not matched to a gene: 7. The CDR3 protein is CAIGGQGGEKLFF. The CDR3 DNA reads TGTGCCATCGGCGGACAGGGCGGGGAAAAACTGTTTTTT.

The chain is built from TRBV30 and TRBJ2-6; D not certain. The CDR3 has 15 residues. Between the trimmed V and J ends, which lost 5 bases and 1 base, there was a span of 12 bases. The germline V gene has CDR1 GTSNPN and CDR2 SVGIG (reference sequence). The CDR3 region is CAWAVGLSGANVLTF. The DNA of the CDR3 is TGTGCCTGGGCCGTGGGGTTATCTGGGGCCAACGTCCTGACTTTC.

V is TRBV11-3 and J is TRBJ1-1, with 8 bases that match TRBD1. Trimming removed 5 bases from V and 0 bases from J; junction bases left unmatched: 2. The CDR3 is 14 amino acids. Germline-derived CDR1 and CDR2 are SGHNT and YENEEA. CDR3 region: CASSTDRVNTEAFF. The DNA for the CDR3 is TGTGCCAGCAGCACGGACAGGGTGAACACTGAAGCTTTCTTT.

This clone was recorded once. The chain is built from TRBV2 and TRBJ2-7; 7 positions agree with TRBD1. CDR3 length: 14 residues. With V trimmed by 7 bases and J by 6 bases, 12 bases remained unmatched. Germline CDR1 and CDR2: SNHLY and FYNNEI. CDR3 bases: TGTGCCAGCACCAGGACAGGTTTCGAGGGCGAGCAGTACTTC. Protein product: CASTRTGFEGEQYF.

This rearrangement joins TRBV7-6 to TRBJ1-1; tentatively, D is TRBD1 (5 bases). Germline assignment: CDR1 SGHVS and CDR2 FNYEAQ. V was shortened by 2 bases and J by 1 base, with 5 bases between the two germline ends. The CDR3 consists of 13 residues. CDR3 sequence (DNA): TGTGCCAGCAGCTTACAGGGGAACACTGAAGCTTTCTTT. It translates to CASSLQGNTEAFF.

The chain has TRBV3-1 (or the pseudogene TRBV3-2) and TRBJ1-2; 8 bases are shared with TRBD1. The CDR3 covers 14 residues. V dropped 2 bases and J dropped 3; count of bases not matched to a gene: 2. CDR1 LGHDT and CDR2 YNNKEL come from the germline V gene (reference sequence). For the CDR3, the DNA is TGTGCCAGCAGCCAATTGACAGGGGACTATGGCTACACCTTC. This translates into CASSQLTGDYGYTF.

The chain recombines TRBV9 with TRBJ1-2; D is uncertain. This CDR3 has 12 residues. Germline V gene sequence: CDR1 SGDLS, CDR2 YYNGEE. V gave up 0 bases and J gave up 6 bases, with 6 bases separating them. The CDR3 region is CASSVGGNGYTF. The CDR3 region has the DNA TGTGCCAGCAGCGTAGGAGGGAATGGCTACACCTTC.

In this sample, this clone turned up a few times. The chain combines TRBV5-4 with TRBJ1-4; a possible D gene is TRBD1 (5 bases). With 5 bases removed from V and 7 bases from J, the gap between germline ends came to 12 bases. There are 13 residues in the CDR3. The germline CDR1 and CDR2 sequences are SGHNT and YYREEE (reference sequence). Written as DNA, the CDR3 is TGTGCCAGCAGGGTAGGGGAGAGTGAAAAACTGTTTTTT. This gives the protein CASRVGESEKLFF.

With regard to this clone: Other DNA sequences in this sample translate to the same CDR3. The gene calls are TRBV12-3 or TRBV12-4 and TRBJ1-2, with D tentatively TRBD1 (5 bases). The CDR3 has 13 amino acids. V was trimmed by 4 bases and J by 4 bases, leaving 10 bases between them. CDR3 in amino acids: CASSSQGGYGYTF. For the CDR3, the DNA is TGTGCCAGCAGTTCCCAGGGAGGCTATGGCTACACCTTC.

The V and J genes are TRBV28 and TRBJ2-5; D is undetermined. Germline V gene sequence: CDR1 MDHEN, CDR2 SYDVKM. This CDR3 spans 14 amino acids. V was pared by 7 bases and J by 2 bases, with 14 bases between. Here the CDR3 reads CASNIGRLQETQYF. The CDR3 coding sequence is TGTGCCAGCAACATAGGACGCCTACAAGAGACCCAGTACTTC.

The chain is built from TRBV28 and TRBJ2-5, with 7 bases aligning to TRBD1. Germline V lookup: CDR1 MDHEN, CDR2 SYDVKM. Trimming took 8 bases from V and 1 from J; bases not matched to a gene: 10. CDR3 length: 15 amino acids. CDR3 sequence: CASGLPGQIQETQYF. The CDR3 coding sequence is TGTGCCAGCGGGCTTCCGGGACAGATCCAAGAGACCCAGTACTTC.

The chain uses TRBV21-1 and TRBJ2-1; the table's D call, TRBD2, has no DNA check behind it. TRBV21-1 is a pseudogene locus. The CDR3 is 17 residues long. For the CDR3, the DNA is TGTGCCAGCAGCAAAGGGGATGAGGGGGGGCCCTACAATGAGCAGTTCTTC. Translation: CASSKGDEGGPYNEQFF.

The J gene is TRBJ1-2, the V gene TRBV7-9, with 8 bases aligning to TRBD1. V lost 4 bases and J lost 7; bases outside the gene matches: 11. Germline V gene sequence: CDR1 SEHNR, CDR2 FQNEAQ (reference sequence). The length of the CDR3 is 15 residues. The CDR3 DNA sequence: TGTGCCAGCAGCTCCCCGACAGGGGTGAGAAGTGGCTACACCTTC. It yields the protein CASSSPTGVRSGYTF.

The chain is built from TRBV4-3 and TRBJ1-4; 7 nucleotides align to TRBD1. Germline loops: CDR1 LGHNA, CDR2 YSLEER. J lost 4 bases, V lost 4 bases, and 6 bases had no gene match. The CDR3 sequence is 15 residues long. The CDR3 here is CASSPGDRVNEKLFF. The CDR3 DNA reads TGCGCCAGCAGCCCCGGAGACAGGGTTAATGAAAAACTGTTTTTT.

The J gene is TRBJ2-5, the V gene TRBV7-2, with TRBD1 identical over 9 bases. The junction had 12 bases not matched to a gene; V was cut back by 5 bases and J by 5 bases. Germline V CDR1 and CDR2: SGHTA, FQGNSA. The length of the CDR3 is 16 residues. Written as DNA, the CDR3 is TGTGCCAGCAGCCAGAGGGGACAGGGAACGCCGGAGACCCAGTACTTC. This gives the protein CASSQRGQGTPETQYF.

The rearrangement uses TRBV4-3 and TRBJ2-5; D remains unclear. V gave up 4 bases and J gave up 1 base, with 7 bases separating them. The CDR3 covers 13 residues. The germline V gene has CDR1 LGHNA and CDR2 YSLEER. The CDR3 sequence is CASSPQVQETQYF. The CDR3 DNA sequence: TGCGCCAGCAGCCCTCAGGTCCAAGAGACCCAGTACTTC.

CDR3 sequence: CASSLAPRGHNEQFF. CDR3 bases: TGCGCCAGCAGCTTGGCCCCACGCGGCCACAATGAGCAGTTCTTC. The chain joins TRBV5-1 to TRBJ2-1; D is undetermined. The CDR3 runs to 15 residues. The V end was cut by 0 bases, the J end by 5 bases, with 12 bases between. Per germline, CDR1 SGHRS and CDR2 YFSETQ. Looking up the rest from reference TRBV5-1 and TRBJ2-1 gives the full variable domain: KAGVTQTPRYLIKTRGQQVTLSCSPISGHRSVSWYQQTPGQGLQFLFEYFSETQRNKGNFPGRFSGRQFSNSRSEMNVSTLELGDSALYLCASSLAPRGHNEQFFGPGTRLTVL.